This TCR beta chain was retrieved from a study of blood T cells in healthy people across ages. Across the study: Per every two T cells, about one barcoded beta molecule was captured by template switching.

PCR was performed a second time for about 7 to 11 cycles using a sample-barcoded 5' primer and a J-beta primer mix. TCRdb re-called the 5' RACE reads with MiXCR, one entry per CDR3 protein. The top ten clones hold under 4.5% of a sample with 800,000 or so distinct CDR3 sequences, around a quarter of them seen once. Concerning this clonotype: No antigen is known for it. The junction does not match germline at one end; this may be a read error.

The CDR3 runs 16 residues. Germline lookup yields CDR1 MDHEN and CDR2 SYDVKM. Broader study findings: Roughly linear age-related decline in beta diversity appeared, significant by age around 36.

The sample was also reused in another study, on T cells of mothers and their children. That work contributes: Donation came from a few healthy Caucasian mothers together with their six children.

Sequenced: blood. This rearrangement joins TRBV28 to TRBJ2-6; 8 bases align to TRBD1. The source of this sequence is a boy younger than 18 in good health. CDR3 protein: CASSSQGAGGANVLTF. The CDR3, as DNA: TGTGCCAGCAGTTCCCAGGGGGCTGGTGGGGCCAACGTCCTAACTTTC. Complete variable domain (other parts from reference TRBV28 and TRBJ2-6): DVKVTQSSRYLVKRTGEKVFLECVQDMDHENMFWYRQDPGLGLRLIYFSYDVKMKEKGDIPEGYSVSREKKERFSLILESASTNQTSMYLCASSSQGAGGANVLTFGAGSRLTVL.